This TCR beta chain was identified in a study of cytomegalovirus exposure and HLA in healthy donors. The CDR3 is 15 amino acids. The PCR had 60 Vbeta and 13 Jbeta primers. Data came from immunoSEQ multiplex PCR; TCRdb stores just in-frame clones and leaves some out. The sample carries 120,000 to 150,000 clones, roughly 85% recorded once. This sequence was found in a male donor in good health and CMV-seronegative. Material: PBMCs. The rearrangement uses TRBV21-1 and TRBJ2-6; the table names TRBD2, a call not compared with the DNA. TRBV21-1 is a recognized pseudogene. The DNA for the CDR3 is TGTGCCAGCAGCGCGCGCGAATCCGGGGCCAACGTCCTGACTTTC. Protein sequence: CASSARESGANVLTF.